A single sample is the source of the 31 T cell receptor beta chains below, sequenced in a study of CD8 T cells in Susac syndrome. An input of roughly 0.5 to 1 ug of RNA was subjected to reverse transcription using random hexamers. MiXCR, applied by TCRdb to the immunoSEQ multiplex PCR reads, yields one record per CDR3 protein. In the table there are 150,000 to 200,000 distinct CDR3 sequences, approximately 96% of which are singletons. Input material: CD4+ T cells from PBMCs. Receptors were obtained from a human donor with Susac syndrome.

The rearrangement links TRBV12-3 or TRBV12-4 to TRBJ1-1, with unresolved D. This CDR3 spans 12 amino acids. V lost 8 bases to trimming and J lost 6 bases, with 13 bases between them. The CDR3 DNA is TGTGCCAGCGGAGACGGTGGCCCTGAAGCTTTCTTT. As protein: CASGDGGPEAFF.

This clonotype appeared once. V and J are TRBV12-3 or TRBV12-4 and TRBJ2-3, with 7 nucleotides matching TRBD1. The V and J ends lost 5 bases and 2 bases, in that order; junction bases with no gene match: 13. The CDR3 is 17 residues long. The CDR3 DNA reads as TGTGCCAGCAGTCCCCGACAGGGAACCCCGAACACAGATACGCAGTATTTT. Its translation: CASSPRQGTPNTDTQYF.

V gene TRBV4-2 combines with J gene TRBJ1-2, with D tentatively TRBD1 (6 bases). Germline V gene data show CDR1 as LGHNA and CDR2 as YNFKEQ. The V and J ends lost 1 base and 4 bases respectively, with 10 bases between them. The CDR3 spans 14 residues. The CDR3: CASSQGTDFYGYTF. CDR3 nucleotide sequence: TGTGCCAGCAGCCAAGGGACAGATTTCTATGGCTACACCTTC.

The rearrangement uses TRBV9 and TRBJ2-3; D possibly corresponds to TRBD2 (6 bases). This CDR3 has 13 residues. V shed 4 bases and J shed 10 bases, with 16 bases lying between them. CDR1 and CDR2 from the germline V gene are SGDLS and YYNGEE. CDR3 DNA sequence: TGTGCCAGCAGCCCCGGGACTCCCAGATCGCAGTATTTT. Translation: CASSPGTPRSQYF.

The CDR3 DNA reads TGTGCCAGCAGTTTAACCCCTCAGGTCACTGAAGCTTTCTTT. Its protein product is CASSLTPQVTEAFF. This chain uses TRBV12-3 or TRBV12-4 with TRBJ1-1, with D unclear. The CDR3 spans 14 residues. Trimming shortened V by 2 bases and J by 4 bases, and 11 bases separated the two germline ends.

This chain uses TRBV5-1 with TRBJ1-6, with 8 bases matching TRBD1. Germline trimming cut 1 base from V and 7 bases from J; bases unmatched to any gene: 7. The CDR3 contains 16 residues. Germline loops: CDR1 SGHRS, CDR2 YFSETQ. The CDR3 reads CASSLTTGDRNSPLHF. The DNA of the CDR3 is TGCGCCAGCAGCTTGACGACAGGGGATCGGAATTCACCCCTCCACTTT.

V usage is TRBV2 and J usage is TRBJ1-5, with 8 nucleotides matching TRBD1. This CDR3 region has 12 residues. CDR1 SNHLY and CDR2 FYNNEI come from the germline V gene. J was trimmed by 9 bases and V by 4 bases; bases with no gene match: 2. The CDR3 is CASSGDRTPQHF. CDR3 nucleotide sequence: TGTGCCAGCAGTGGGGACAGGACGCCCCAGCATTTT.

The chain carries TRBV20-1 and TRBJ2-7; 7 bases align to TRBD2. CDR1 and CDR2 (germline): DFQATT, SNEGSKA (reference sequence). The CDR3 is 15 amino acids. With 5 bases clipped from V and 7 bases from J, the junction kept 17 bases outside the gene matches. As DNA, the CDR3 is TGCAGTGCTCCATCCCCAGCCATAGCGGGCTATGAGCAGTACTTC. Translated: CSAPSPAIAGYEQYF.

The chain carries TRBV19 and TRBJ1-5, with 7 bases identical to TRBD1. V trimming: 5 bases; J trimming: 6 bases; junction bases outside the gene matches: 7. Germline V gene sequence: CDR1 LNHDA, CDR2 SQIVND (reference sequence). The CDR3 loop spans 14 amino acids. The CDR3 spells CASSGAGQFQPQHF. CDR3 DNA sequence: TGTGCCAGTAGTGGAGCGGGACAGTTTCAGCCCCAGCATTTT.

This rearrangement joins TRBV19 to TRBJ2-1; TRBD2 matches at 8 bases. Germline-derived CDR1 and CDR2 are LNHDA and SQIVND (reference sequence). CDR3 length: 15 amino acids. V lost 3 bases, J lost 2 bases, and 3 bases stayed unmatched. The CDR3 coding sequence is TGTGCCAGTAGTATTTCCGGGGGGGCCTACAATGAGCAGTTCTTC. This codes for CASSISGGAYNEQFF.

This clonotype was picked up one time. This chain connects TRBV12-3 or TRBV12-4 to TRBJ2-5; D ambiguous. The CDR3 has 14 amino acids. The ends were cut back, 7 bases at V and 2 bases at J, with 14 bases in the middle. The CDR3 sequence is CASTLHSFQETQYF. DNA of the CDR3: TGTGCCAGCACCCTCCACAGTTTTCAAGAGACCCAGTACTTC.

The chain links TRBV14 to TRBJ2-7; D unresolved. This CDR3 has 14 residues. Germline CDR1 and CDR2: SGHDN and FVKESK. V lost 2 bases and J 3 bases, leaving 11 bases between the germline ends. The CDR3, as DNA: TGTGCCAGCAGCCAACCTGGAGTTGACTACGAGCAGTACTTC. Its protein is CASSQPGVDYEQYF.

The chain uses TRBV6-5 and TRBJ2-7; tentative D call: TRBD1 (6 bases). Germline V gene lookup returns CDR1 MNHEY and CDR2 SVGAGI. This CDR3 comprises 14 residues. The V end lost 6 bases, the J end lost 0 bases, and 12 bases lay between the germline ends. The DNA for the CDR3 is TGTGCCAGCAGCCAAGGACAGCGCTCCTACGAGCAGTACTTC. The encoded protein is CASSQGQRSYEQYF.

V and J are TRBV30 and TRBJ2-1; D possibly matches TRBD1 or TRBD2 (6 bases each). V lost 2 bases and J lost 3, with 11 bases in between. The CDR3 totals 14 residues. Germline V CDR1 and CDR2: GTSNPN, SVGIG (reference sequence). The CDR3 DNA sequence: TGTGCCTGGAGTAGGAGGGGGGTCTACAATGAGCAGTTCTTC. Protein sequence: CAWSRRGVYNEQFF.

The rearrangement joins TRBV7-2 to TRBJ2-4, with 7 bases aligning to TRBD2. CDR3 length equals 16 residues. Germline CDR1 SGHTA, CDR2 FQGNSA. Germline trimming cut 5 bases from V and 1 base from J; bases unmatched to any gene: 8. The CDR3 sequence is CASSPVLGGAKNIQYF. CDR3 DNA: TGTGCCAGCAGCCCCGTCCTCGGGGGGGCCAAAAACATTCAGTACTTC.

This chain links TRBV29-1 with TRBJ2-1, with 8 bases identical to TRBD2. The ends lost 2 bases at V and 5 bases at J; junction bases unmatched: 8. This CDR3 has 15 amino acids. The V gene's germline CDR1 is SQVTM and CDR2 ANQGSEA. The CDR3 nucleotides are TGCAGCGTTGAAACCTTGCGGGGGGCCAACAATGAGCAGTTCTTC. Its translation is CSVETLRGANNEQFF.

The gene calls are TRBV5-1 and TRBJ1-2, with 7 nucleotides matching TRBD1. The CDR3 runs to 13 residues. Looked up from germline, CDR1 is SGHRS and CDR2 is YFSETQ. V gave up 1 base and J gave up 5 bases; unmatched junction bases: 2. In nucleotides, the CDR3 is TGCGCCAGCAGCTTGACAGGGGAGTATGGCTACACCTTC. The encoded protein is CASSLTGEYGYTF.

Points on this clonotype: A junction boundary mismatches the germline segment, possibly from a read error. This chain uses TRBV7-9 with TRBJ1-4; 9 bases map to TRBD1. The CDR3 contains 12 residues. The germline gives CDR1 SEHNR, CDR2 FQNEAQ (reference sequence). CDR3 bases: TGTGCCAGCAGCTTAGCGGGACAGGGACCCACCTTT. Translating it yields CASSLAGQGPTF.

The CDR3 here is CAWNPDTNYGYTF. The CDR3 nucleotides are TGTGCCTGGAACCCGGACACCAACTATGGCTACACCTTC. V is TRBV30 and J is TRBJ1-2; a possible D gene is TRBD1 (5 bases). Trimming removed 4 bases at V and 2 bases at J, with 11 bases between. CDR3 length: 13 amino acids. The germline gives CDR1 GTSNPN, CDR2 SVGIG (reference sequence).

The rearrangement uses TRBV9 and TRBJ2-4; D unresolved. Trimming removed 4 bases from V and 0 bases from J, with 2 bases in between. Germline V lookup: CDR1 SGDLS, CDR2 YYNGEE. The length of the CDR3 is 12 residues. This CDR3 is CASSPAKNIQYF. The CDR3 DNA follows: TGTGCCAGCAGCCCAGCCAAAAACATTCAGTACTTC.

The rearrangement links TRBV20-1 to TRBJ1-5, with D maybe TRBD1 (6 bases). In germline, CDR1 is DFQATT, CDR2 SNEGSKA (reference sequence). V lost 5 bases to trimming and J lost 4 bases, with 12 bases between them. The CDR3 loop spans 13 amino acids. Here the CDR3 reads CSALQGSNQPQHF. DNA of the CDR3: TGCAGTGCTTTACAGGGATCAAATCAGCCCCAGCATTTT.

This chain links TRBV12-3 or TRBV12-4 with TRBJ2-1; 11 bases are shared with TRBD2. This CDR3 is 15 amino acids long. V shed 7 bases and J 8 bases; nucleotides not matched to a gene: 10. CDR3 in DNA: TGTGCCAGCACGCCTCTAGCGGGGGGTACCGATGAGCAGTTCTTC. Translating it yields CASTPLAGGTDEQFF.

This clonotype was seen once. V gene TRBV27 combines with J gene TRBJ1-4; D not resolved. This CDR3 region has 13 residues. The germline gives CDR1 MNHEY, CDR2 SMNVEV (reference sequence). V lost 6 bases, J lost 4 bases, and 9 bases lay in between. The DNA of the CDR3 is TGTGCCAGCAGCGTAGGGATTAATGAAAAACTGTTTTTT. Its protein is CASSVGINEKLFF.

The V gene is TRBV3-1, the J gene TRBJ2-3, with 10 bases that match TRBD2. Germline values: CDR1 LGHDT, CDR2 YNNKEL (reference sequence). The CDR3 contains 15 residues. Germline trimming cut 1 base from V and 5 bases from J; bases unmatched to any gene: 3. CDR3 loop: CASSQVLAGEDTQYF. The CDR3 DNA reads TGTGCCAGCAGCCAAGTCCTAGCGGGGGAAGATACGCAGTATTTT.

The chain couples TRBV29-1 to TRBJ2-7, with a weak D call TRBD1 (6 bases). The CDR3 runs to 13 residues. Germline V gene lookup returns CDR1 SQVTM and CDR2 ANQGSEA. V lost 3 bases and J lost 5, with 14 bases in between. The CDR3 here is CSVDGQGTNEQYF. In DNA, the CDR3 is TGCAGCGTTGATGGGCAGGGGACGAACGAGCAGTACTTC.

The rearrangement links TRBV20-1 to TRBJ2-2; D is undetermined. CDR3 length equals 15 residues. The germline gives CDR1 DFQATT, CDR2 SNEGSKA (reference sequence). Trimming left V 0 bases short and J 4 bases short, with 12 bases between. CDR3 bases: TGCAGTGCTAGAGATGGTGCGTTCGGCACCGGGGAGCTGTTTTTT. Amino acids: CSARDGAFGTGELFF.

The CDR3 reads CASSFVAKQGDTQYF. The CDR3 DNA is TGCGCCAGCAGCTTCGTTGCGAAACAGGGTGATACGCAGTATTTT. J is TRBJ2-3 and V is TRBV5-1; possible D gene TRBD1, 6 bases. This CDR3 region has 15 residues. Germline assignment: CDR1 SGHRS and CDR2 YFSETQ. V was pared by 2 bases and J by 6 bases, with 16 bases between.

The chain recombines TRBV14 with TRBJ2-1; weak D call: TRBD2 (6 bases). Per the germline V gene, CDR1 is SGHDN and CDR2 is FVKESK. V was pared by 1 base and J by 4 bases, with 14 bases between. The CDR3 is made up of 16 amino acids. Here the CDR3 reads CASSQGLGLTYNEQFF. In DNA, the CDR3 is TGTGCCAGCAGCCAAGGTCTGGGACTGACATACAATGAGCAGTTCTTC.

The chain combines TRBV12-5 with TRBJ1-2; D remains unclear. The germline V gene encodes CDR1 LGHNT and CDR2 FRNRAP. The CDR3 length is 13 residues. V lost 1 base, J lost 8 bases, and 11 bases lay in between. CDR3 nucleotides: TGTGCTAGTGGTTTGGACGAATCATGGGGCTACACCTTC. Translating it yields CASGLDESWGYTF.

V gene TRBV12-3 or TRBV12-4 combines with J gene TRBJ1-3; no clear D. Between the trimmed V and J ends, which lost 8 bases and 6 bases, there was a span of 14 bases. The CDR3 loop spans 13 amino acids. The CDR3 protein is CASQAARENTIYF. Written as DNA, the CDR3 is TGTGCCAGCCAGGCGGCACGTGAAAACACCATATATTTT.

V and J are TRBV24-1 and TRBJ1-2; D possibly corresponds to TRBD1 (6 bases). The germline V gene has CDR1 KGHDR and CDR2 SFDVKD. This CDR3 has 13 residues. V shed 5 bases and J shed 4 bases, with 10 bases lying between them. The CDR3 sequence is CATSVDRFYGYTF. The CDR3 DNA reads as TGTGCCACCAGTGTGGACAGATTCTATGGCTACACCTTC.